This entry lists 20 T cell receptor beta chains sequenced from one sample in a study of CXCR3-negative and CXCR3-positive naive CD8 T cells. Study-level findings and limits: CXCR3-positive naive cells carried more hydrophobic TRB CDR3s than CXCR3-negative ones.

The authors made the TRB cDNA libraries by 5' RACE using UMI labels. Each CDR3 protein gets one entry in TCRdb, which reprocessed the 5' RACE reads and gives no DNA. This specimen shows about 150,000 distinct CDR3 sequences; the ten leading clones hold about 0.48%. Their antigens are not known. The sample consisted of naive CXCR3+ CD8+ T cells from blood. Sample subset: CD45RO-CCR7+CD27+CD95- naive CD8+ T cells expressing CXCR3 (TNR3+). The source is a human donor in good health. Some clones in this sample may be carry-over from other donors' samples.

The rearrangement uses TRBV5-5 and TRBJ2-2; checking the TCRdb D call of TRBD1 is not possible without DNA. This CDR3 contains 17 residues. Germline V gene lookup returns CDR1 SGHKS and CDR2 YYEKEE (reference sequence). The CDR3 loop is CASSLGKIGVNTGELFF.

The chain recombines TRBV29-1 with TRBJ1-1. CDR1 and CDR2 (germline): SQVTM, ANQGSEA. This CDR3 is built from 11 residues. CDR3 residues: CSGELNTEAFF.

The V call is TRBV4-1, the J call TRBJ1-1. Per the germline V gene, CDR1 is MGHRA and CDR2 is YSYEKL. The CDR3 extends over 13 amino acids. Here the CDR3 reads CASSQDLFPEALF.

The chain couples TRBV6-5 to TRBJ1-1; TCRdb gives TRBD1 as the D gene, but with no DNA this cannot be confirmed. The CDR3 has 17 residues. Germline CDR1 reads MNHEY; CDR2 reads SVGAGI. The chain's CDR3 is CASSISGTGVLNTEAFF.

V gene TRBV2 combines with J gene TRBJ2-1. This CDR3 contains 13 residues. Germline V gives CDR1 SNHLY, CDR2 FYNNEI. The CDR3 is CASSFGTNNEQFF.

This chain connects TRBV4-1 to TRBJ2-1; TCRdb outputs TRBD1, but without DNA this stays unchecked. Germline V CDR1 and CDR2: MGHRA, YSYEKL. The CDR3 runs to 16 residues. CDR3 residues: CASSRTTGGAYNEQFF.

The genes are TRBV28 and TRBJ2-3; TCRdb's D call, TRBD1, is unchecked because there is no DNA. The CDR3 spans 18 residues. Germline V gene sequence: CDR1 MDHEN, CDR2 SYDVKM. The CDR3 region is CASSRPGQTETSTDTQYF.

By frequency, this clonotype registers medium-sized. The rearrangement links TRBV14 to TRBJ2-2; TCRdb selects TRBD1, and the lack of DNA leaves this call unchecked. The CDR3 covers 16 residues. The V gene's germline CDR1 is SGHDN and CDR2 FVKESK. CDR3 region: CASSQEDRGLVGELFF.

The chain links TRBV7-9 to TRBJ2-1; TCRdb selects TRBD2, and the lack of DNA leaves this call unchecked. This CDR3 is built from 14 residues. Germline CDR1 SEHNR, CDR2 FQNEAQ (reference sequence). CDR3 region: CASSSGGANNEQFF.

CDR3 in amino acids: CASSLGQPIPQTQYF. The chain joins TRBV7-2 to TRBJ2-5; TCRdb's D gene call, TRBD2, goes unchecked for lack of DNA. The V gene's germline CDR1 is SGHTA and CDR2 FQGNSA. The CDR3 is 15 amino acids. The full variable domain, its missing parts supplied by reference TRBV7-2 and TRBJ2-5, is GAGVSQSPSNKVTEKGKDVELRCDPISGHTALYWYRQSLGQGLEFLIYFQGNSAPDKSGLPSDRFSAERTGGSVSTLTIQRTQQEDSAVYLCASSLGQPIPQTQYFGPGTRLLVL.

The chain joins TRBV10-3 to TRBJ1-1; the D call of TRBD1 rests on TCRdb alone, since no DNA is present to check it. The germline V gene has CDR1 ENHRY and CDR2 SYGVKD. CDR3 length: 14 amino acids. CDR3 region: CATSTGVGSTEAFF.

The chain links TRBV20-1 to TRBJ2-2; TCRdb's D gene call, TRBD1, goes unchecked for lack of DNA. The CDR3 is made up of 16 amino acids. CDR1 is DFQATT and CDR2 is SNEGSKA in the germline V gene (reference sequence). CDR3 loop: CSARVRKTGTTGELFF.

V and J are TRBV7-3 and TRBJ1-1. The CDR3 has 15 residues. Germline CDR1 and CDR2: SGHTA and FQGTGA. The CDR3 sequence: CASSLDADLNTEAFF.

The V gene is TRBV4-3, the J gene TRBJ2-7. CDR1 and CDR2 from the germline V gene are LGHNA and YSLEER. CDR3 length: 14 residues. The CDR3 loop is CASSQDRYLDEQYF.

This sequence joins TRBV23-1 and TRBJ2-3. TRBV23-1 is recorded as an ORF, its role being uncertain. This CDR3 region has 16 residues. This CDR3 is CASSQSFRPSTDTQYF.

The chain has TRBV30 and TRBJ2-7; TCRdb calls TRBD1, which cannot be checked without DNA. This CDR3 is 11 amino acids long. Looked up from germline, CDR1 is GTSNPN and CDR2 is SVGIG (reference sequence). CDR3 amino acids: CAWRGGSEQYF.

The rearrangement links TRBV12-3 or TRBV12-4 to TRBJ2-7; checking the TCRdb D call of TRBD2 is not possible without DNA. CDR3 length equals 15 residues. The CDR3: CASSLLRDGDYEQYF.

This chain uses TRBV12-3 or TRBV12-4 with TRBJ2-3; the D call from TCRdb, TRBD1, cannot be confirmed without DNA. This CDR3 is built from 15 residues. The CDR3 is CASSLGWGSTDTQYF.

The chain links TRBV12-3 or TRBV12-4 to TRBJ2-7; the TRBD2 assignment by TCRdb is unverifiable without DNA. The CDR3 runs 13 residues. This CDR3 is CASSFSLVGEQYF.

The chain combines TRBV29-1 with TRBJ1-1. This CDR3 spans 12 amino acids. The germline V gene has CDR1 SQVTM and CDR2 ANQGSEA. The CDR3 is CSVVDLNTEAFF.